This T cell receptor beta chain is from a study of blood T cell repertoires in COVID-19 (dated by TCRdb to 2020 to 2022). In terms of the full investigation: Samples covering the acute and convalescent phases of COVID-19 were provided by collaborators in the United States, Italy and Spain. The material from the prospective study consisted of cDNA or gDNA derived from T cells, B-cell-depleted T cells, or PBMCs. Subjects who had been exposed to COVID-19, were actively infected with it, or had recovered from it provided the deeply sampled blood TCRbeta repertoires that made up the dataset. The repertoires were released in a freely available public database meant as a resource for research on the immune response to SARS-CoV-2. Samples came from the ongoing ImmuneRACE study (first 160 participants) plus 1,254 subjects from 6 global collaborators. Sample metadata almost always included a de-identified subject ID, COVID-19 status, age in years and sex. HLA class I and class II types, where available, came from metadata supplied by the sample provider rather than from assay-based typing.

The research as a whole found: How much clinical and demographic metadata was included differed by source and by participant, and the metadata was provided uncurated.

A remark on this clone: The antigen it recognizes is unknown. Base qualities are not recorded, but no much larger clone differs from it by a single base.

TCRbeta CDR3 regions were amplified from genomic DNA using the immunoSEQ Assay, a bias-controlled multiplex PCR. Turning to the authors' computational methods: The number of nucleated cells in each sample was estimated from the amplification of reference gene primers within the assay. To quantify the absolute abundance of each unique TCRbeta CDR3 rearrangement, sequence reads were collapsed and filtered. For each sample, productive Simpson clonality was calculated by taking the square root of Simpson's diversity index across productive rearrangements. The source is immuneACCESS, and TCRdb retained only in-frame sequences with V and J called. Part of the clones is not carried over; for the studies checked, unresolved V genes explain less than half of this, and the remainder is unexplained. V and J calls and clone size are as listed in that table; D and trimming were resolved from the DNA. Across this sample there are 250,000 to 350,000 clones, with more than 80% seen only once. Of the sample, 6.3% falls within the top ten clones.

One collaborating source in Seattle enrolled patients during active infection and followed them longitudinally through the course of disease. The collaborating institutions used their own protocols to collect whole blood in K2EDTA tubes. For TCRbeta analysis, collaborators shipped samples as frozen whole blood, isolated PBMCs, or DNA extracted from either of those sample types. The CDR3 measures 15 amino acids from cysteine to phenylalanine. The kept DNA is CDR3 alone, 45 bases in frame from the first base. V is cut back by 5 bases and J by 8 bases, with 6 bases in the junction unmatched. CDR1 and CDR2 were assigned from the germline V gene as MRHNA and SNTAGT.

This TCR came from a woman between 50 and 59 years old with COVID-19, enrolled during active disease. The chain was built from TRBV6-4 and TRBJ2-1; a stretch of 13 junction bases matches TRBD2. The sample comprised peripheral blood. The nucleotides are TGTGCCAGCAGTCCCGGGACTAGCGGGATCGATGAGCAGTTCTTC. The resulting protein is CASSPGTSGIDEQFF.